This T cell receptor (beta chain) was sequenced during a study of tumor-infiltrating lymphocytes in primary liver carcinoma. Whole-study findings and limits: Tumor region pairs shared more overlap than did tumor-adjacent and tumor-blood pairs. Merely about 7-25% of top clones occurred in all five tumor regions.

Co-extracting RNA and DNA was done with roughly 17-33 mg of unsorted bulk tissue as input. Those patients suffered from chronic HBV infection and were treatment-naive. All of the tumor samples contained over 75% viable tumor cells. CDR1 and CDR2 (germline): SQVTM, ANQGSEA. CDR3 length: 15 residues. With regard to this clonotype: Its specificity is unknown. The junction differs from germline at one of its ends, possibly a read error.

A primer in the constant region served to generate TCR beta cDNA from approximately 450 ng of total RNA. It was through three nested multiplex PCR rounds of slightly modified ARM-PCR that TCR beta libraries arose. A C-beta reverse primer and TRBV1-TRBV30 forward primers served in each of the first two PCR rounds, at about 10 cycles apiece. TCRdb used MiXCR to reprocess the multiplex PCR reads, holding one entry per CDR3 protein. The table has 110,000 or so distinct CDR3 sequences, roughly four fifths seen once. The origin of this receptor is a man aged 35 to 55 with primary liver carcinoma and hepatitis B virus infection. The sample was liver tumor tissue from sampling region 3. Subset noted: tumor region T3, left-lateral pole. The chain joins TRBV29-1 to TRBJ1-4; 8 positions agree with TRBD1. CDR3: CCVEEDRGRSEKLFF. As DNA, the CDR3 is TGCTGCGTTGAAGAAGACAGGGGCAGGAGTGAAAAACTGTTCTTT.